The rows below give T cell receptor beta chains drawn from one sample of a study of blood T cell repertoires in COVID-19. Sequencing used immunoSEQ multiplex PCR; TCRdb keeps in-frame clones, though not all of them. This repertoire shows over 200,000 clones, approximately 90% found once; its top ten account for roughly a sixth. Sequencing was performed on PBMCs or T cells enriched from blood (not recorded which). These receptors were collected from a man younger than 30 who had recovered from COVID-19. Both conserved end residues are part of each CDR3. The D gene is left open where the match is weak. Clone size is shown for a subset of rows, as once, few, many or a class of expanded clone.

V gene	J gene	clone size	D gene	CDR3 DNA	CDR3 protein
TRBV27	TRBJ1-5	few	TRBD1	TGTGCCAGCAGTTTATTTATGACAGGGCCCAATCAGCCCCAGCATTTT	CASSLFMTGPNQPQHF
TRBV6-5	TRBJ1-5	.	.	TGTGCCAGCAGGTTGACAGCTTATAGCAATCAGCCCCAGCATTTT	CASRLTAYSNQPQHF
TRBV27	TRBJ2-1	.	.	TGTGCCAGCCGAGTCTACAATGAGCAGTTCTTC	CASRVYNEQFF
TRBV18	TRBJ2-3	.	.	TGTGCCAGCTCTCCTAGCGCAGATACGCAGTATTTT	CASSPSADTQYF
TRBV12-2	TRBJ1-5	.	.	TGTGCAAGTCGCTTCCTCTGTACTGGGGGGTCAAATCAGCCCCAGCATTTT	CASRFLCTGGSNQPQHF
TRBV5-1	TRBJ1-1	once	TRBD1	TGCGCCAGCAGCGTGGACAGGGTTGAAGCTTTCTTT	CASSVDRVEAFF
TRBV6-5	TRBJ1-2	.	TRBD1	TGTGCCAGCAGACCTATGACAGGGGTAAATGGCTACACCTTC	CASRPMTGVNGYTF
TRBV19	TRBJ1-1	.	TRBD1	TGTGCCAGTAGCACACAGGGGCACACTGAAGCTTTCTTT	CASSTQGHTEAFF
TRBV7-8	TRBJ2-2	.	TRBD1	TGTGCCAGCAGCTTAGCAGGACAGGGGACAACCGGGGAGCTGTTTTTT	CASSLAGQGTTGELFF
TRBV28	TRBJ2-7	.	TRBD1	TGTGCCAGCAGTTTGACAGGGGGTCTCCACGAGCAGTACTTC	CASSLTGGLHEQYF
TRBV7-6	TRBJ2-1	.	TRBD2	TGTGCCAGCAGCTTCGGGACTAGGACGGCTTACAATGAGCAGTTCTTC	CASSFGTRTAYNEQFF
TRBV7-8	TRBJ2-1	few	TRBD2	TGTGCCAGCAGCTTAGGGGGTATAGCGGGGGCCCTCGATGAGCAGTTCTTC	CASSLGGIAGALDEQFF
TRBV3-1/TRBV3-2	TRBJ2-1	.	.	TGTGCCAGCAGCCAAGGCCTACTCCCCCCTCAAAATGAGCAGTTCTTC	CASSQGLLPPQNEQFF
TRBV27	TRBJ1-1	once	.	TGTGCCAGCACCGGGGGGGGCGCAGCTGAAGCTTTCTTT	CASTGGGAAEAFF
TRBV12-3/TRBV12-4	TRBJ1-1	.	TRBD1	TGTGCCAGCACCCGCGGGACAGATCTTGAAGCTTTCTTT	CASTRGTDLEAFF
TRBV9	TRBJ2-1	.	TRBD2	TGTGCCAGCAGCATCAAACCGGCCGGGTCTAGCGGCTACAATGAGCAGTTCTTC	CASSIKPAGSSGYNEQFF
TRBV5-4	TRBJ2-4	once	.	TGTGCCAGCAGCCCACAGAATTATAAAAACATTCAGTACTTC	CASSPQNYKNIQYF
TRBV6-4	TRBJ2-3	.	.	TGTGCCAGCAGCCTAACAGGGCCGAGCGCAGATACGCAGTATTTT	CASSLTGPSADTQYF
TRBV7-2	TRBJ1-3	.	.	TGTGCCAGCAGCTTATATAGACTCATGGCAGCCTCTGGAAACACCATATATTTT	CASSLYRLMAASGNTIYF
TRBV19	TRBJ1-4	.	TRBD1	TGTGCCAGTAGTACCCCCTACAGGGGAGTTGGTGAAAAACTGTTTTTT	CASSTPYRGVGEKLFF
TRBV28	TRBJ1-6	few	TRBD1	TGTGCCAGCAGTTCAGGACAGGTTCGTTATTCACCCCTCCACTTT	CASSSGQVRYSPLHF
TRBV19	TRBJ1-5	.	TRBD1	TGTGCCAGTAGTAGACGTGGACAGGGGAGAAATCAGCCCCAGCATTTT	CASSRRGQGRNQPQHF
TRBV4-1	TRBJ1-2	.	.	TGCGCCAGCAGCCAAGACCCAGGGGACTATGGCTACACCTTC	CASSQDPGDYGYTF
TRBV20-1	TRBJ1-1	.	.	TGCAGTGCTAGTCGGGCCGGGGAGGACACTGAAGCTTTCTTT	CSASRAGEDTEAFF
TRBV11-2	TRBJ1-5	once	.	TGTGCCAGCAGCTTAGGACCGGGGAGACAGCCCCAGCATTTT	CASSLGPGRQPQHF
TRBV7-2	TRBJ2-7	.	TRBD1	TGTGCCAGCAGCTTATCGCAGGGGGCCGTCTCCTACGAGCAGTACTTC	CASSLSQGAVSYEQYF
TRBV5-1	TRBJ2-5	.	.	TGCGCCAGCAGCTTTACAGGGCAGGAGCAAGAGACCCAGTACTTC	CASSFTGQEQETQYF
TRBV27	TRBJ1-5	.	.	TGTGCCAGCAGTGATCCGGGGGACAATCAGCCCCAGCATTTT	CASSDPGDNQPQHF
TRBV24-1	TRBJ2-2	many	.	TGTGCCACCAGTGACGAGACAGTCACCGGGGAGCTGTTTTTT	CATSDETVTGELFF
TRBV5-1	TRBJ1-5	.	.	TGCGCCAGCAGCACTGGGGGGATGAGCAATCAGCCCCAGCATTTT	CASSTGGMSNQPQHF
TRBV5-4	TRBJ2-2	.	TRBD1	TGTGCCAGCAGCTTGGCGACAGGGGCGACCACCGGGGAGCTGTTTTTT	CASSLATGATTGELFF
TRBV13	TRBJ1-6	.	.	TGTACATTGGATTCACCCCTCCACTTT	CTLDSPLHF
TRBV9	TRBJ1-1	few	.	TGTGCCAGCAGCGTTTCGGGACAAAACACTGAAGCTTTCTTT	CASSVSGQNTEAFF
TRBV2	TRBJ2-7	few	.	TGTGCCAGCAGTGAAACCGGACAGCACTACGAGCAGTACTTC	CASSETGQHYEQYF
TRBV5-4	TRBJ1-1	.	.	TGTGCCAGCAACTTAATAGACAGGACGAACACTGAAGCTTTCTTT	CASNLIDRTNTEAFF
TRBV19	TRBJ1-6	.	.	TGTGCCAGTAGTATTTTTCGCGGCGGCCCCAATTCACCCCTCCACTTT	CASSIFRGGPNSPLHF
TRBV6-5	TRBJ1-1	.	TRBD1	TGTGCCAGCAGTTACAGACAGGGAAAGCCGAACACTGAAGCTTTCTTT	CASSYRQGKPNTEAFF
TRBV27	TRBJ2-7	.	.	TGTGCCAGTAGACACCTCTACGAGCAGTACTTC	CASRHLYEQYF
TRBV21-1	TRBJ1-2	.	.	TGTGCCAGCAGCAAAGGGGGCGGGAGACCACCTTACTATGGCTACACCTTC	CASSKGGGRPPYYGYTF
TRBV5-8	TRBJ1-6	few	TRBD1	TGTGCCAGCAGCTTGGCCACGGGACAGGGCTCCTCCACCCTCCACTTT	CASSLATGQGSSTLHF
TRBV5-1	TRBJ1-2	.	TRBD1	TGCGCCAGCAGCTCTGAGGAGGGGGCTTATGGCTACACCTTC	CASSSEEGAYGYTF
TRBV4-1	TRBJ2-6	.	TRBD2	TGCGCCAGCAGCCTCTCGTTCGGGGGGAACTCTGGGGCCAACGTCCTGACTTTC	CASSLSFGGNSGANVLTF
TRBV11-3	TRBJ2-6	.	TRBD2	TGTGCCAGCAGCCCCCGTCTAGCGGGACCCTCTGGGGCCAACGTCCTGACTTTC	CASSPRLAGPSGANVLTF
TRBV19	TRBJ1-2	.	.	TGTGCCAGTAGTTCGGGGATATGGGAACCCTATGGCTACACCTTC	CASSSGIWEPYGYTF
TRBV6-2/TRBV6-3	TRBJ2-1	.	.	TGTGCCAGCAGTTACTCGATCGGGGGATTGGGCAATGAGCAGTTCTTC	CASSYSIGGLGNEQFF
TRBV27	TRBJ2-7	.	.	TGTGCCAGCAGTTTATCGCCAGGAACCTACGAGCAGTACTTC	CASSLSPGTYEQYF
TRBV15	TRBJ1-6	few	TRBD1	TGTGCCACCAGCAGAGACAGGACAGGTTTTAATTCACCCCTCCACTTT	CATSRDRTGFNSPLHF
TRBV7-9	TRBJ2-3	.	.	TGTGCCAGCAGCTTATTTGGGGGGTTTCAAGATACGCAGTATTTT	CASSLFGGFQDTQYF
TRBV7-9	TRBJ2-1	few	TRBD1	TGTGCCAGCAGCCCCCGGGACAGGACCTACAATGAGCAGTTCTTC	CASSPRDRTYNEQFF
TRBV7-9	TRBJ2-1	.	TRBD2	TGTGCCAGCAGCTTCGACGGGACTACTTACAATGAGCAGTTCTTC	CASSFDGTTYNEQFF
TRBV4-1	TRBJ1-1	few	.	TGCGCCAGCAGCCAAGATCAGCAGGGGTGGGCTTTCTTT	CASSQDQQGWAFF
TRBV11-2	TRBJ1-5	.	TRBD1	TGTGCCAGCAGCACAGACAGGGGCAATCAGCCCCAGCATTTT	CASSTDRGNQPQHF
TRBV6-9	TRBJ1-2	few	TRBD1	TGTGCCAGCAGTTATCCTGCACCGGGACAGGGAGATTATGGCTACACCTTC	CASSYPAPGQGDYGYTF
TRBV11-2	TRBJ1-2	.	TRBD1	TGTGCCAGCAGCCGCCCGGGGGACAGCTATGGCTACACCTTC	CASSRPGDSYGYTF
TRBV5-1	TRBJ2-5	.	.	TGCGCCAGCAGCTTGGCCGGACAGTACCAAGAGACCCAGTACTTC	CASSLAGQYQETQYF
TRBV12-3/TRBV12-4	TRBJ1-3	.	.	TGTGCCAGCAGTCTGAACAGCGGAAACACCATATATTTT	CASSLNSGNTIYF
TRBV5-4	TRBJ2-7	.	TRBD1	TGTGCCAGCAGCGACAGGGAGACCTCCGAGCAGTACTTC	CASSDRETSEQYF
TRBV3-1/TRBV3-2	TRBJ1-5	.	.	TGTGCCAGCAGCGTAGGGGGCAATCAGCCCCAGCATTTT	CASSVGGNQPQHF
TRBV27	TRBJ2-7	.	TRBD2	TGTGCCAGCAGTAAGGGGACTAGCGGGGGGCGGGATTCCTACGAGCAGTACTTC	CASSKGTSGGRDSYEQYF
TRBV5-3	TRBJ1-5	.	TRBD1	TGTGCCAGAAGCCCACCGCAGGGGGCTTATCAGCCCCAGCATTTT	CARSPPQGAYQPQHF